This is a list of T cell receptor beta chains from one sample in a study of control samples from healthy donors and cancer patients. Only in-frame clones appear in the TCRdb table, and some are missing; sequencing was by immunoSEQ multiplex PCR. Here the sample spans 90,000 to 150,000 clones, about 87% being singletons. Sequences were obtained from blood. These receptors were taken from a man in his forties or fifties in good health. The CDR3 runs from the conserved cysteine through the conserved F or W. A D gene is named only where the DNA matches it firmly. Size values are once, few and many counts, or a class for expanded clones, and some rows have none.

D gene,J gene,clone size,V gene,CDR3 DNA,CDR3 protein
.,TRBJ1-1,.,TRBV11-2,TGTGCCAGCAGCTTAGATCGGAACACTGAAGCTTTCTTT,CASSLDRNTEAFF
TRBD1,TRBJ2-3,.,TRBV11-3,TGTGCCAGCAGCCCGCGGACAGGGTCGTTCGCAGATACGCAGTATTTT,CASSPRTGSFADTQYF
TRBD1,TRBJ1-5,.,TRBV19,TGTGCCAGTAGTAGGGACAGGGGGCGCAATCAGCCCCAGCATTTT,CASSRDRGRNQPQHF
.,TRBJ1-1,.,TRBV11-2,TGTGCCAGCAGCCTACAGAACACTGAAGCTTTCTTT,CASSLQNTEAFF
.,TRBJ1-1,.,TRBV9,TGTGCCAGCAGCCCAGACCGACAGAGAACGGCTGAAGCTTTCTTT,CASSPDRQRTAEAFF
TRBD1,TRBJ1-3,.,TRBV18,TGTGCCAGCTCAAACCCGACAGGGAGTGGAAACACCATATATTTT,CASSNPTGSGNTIYF
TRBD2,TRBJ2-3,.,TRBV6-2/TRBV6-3,TGTGCCAGCAGTATGAGCGGGGGGGCATCAGATACGCAGTATTTT,CASSMSGGASDTQYF
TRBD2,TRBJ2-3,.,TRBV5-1,TGCGCCAGCAGCTCCCCGCTCCATAGCGGGGGGGCCCCAGATACGCAGTATTTT,CASSSPLHSGGAPDTQYF
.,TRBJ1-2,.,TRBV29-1,TGCAGCGTCGGCGGGACAACCTATGGCTACACCTTC,CSVGGTTYGYTF
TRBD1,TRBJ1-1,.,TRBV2,TGTGCCAGCAGTGCAGGGGGCGGCCTTGAAGCTTTCTTT,CASSAGGGLEAFF
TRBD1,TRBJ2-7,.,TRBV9,TGTGCCAGCAGCCCCAGGGACAGGGGCACCGAGCAGTACTTC,CASSPRDRGTEQYF
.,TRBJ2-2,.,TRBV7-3,TGTGCCAGCAGCTTAATAGGGATGACCGGGGAGCTGTTTTTT,CASSLIGMTGELFF
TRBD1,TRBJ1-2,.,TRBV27,TGTGCCAGCAGTCCGGGACAGGGGGCGCGAGATGGCTACACCTTC,CASSPGQGARDGYTF
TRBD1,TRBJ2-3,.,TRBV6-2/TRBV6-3,TGTGCCAGCAGTTACATTTTGGGACAGGGAATGGCAGATACGCAGTATTTT,CASSYILGQGMADTQYF
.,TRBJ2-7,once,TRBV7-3,TGTGCCAGCAGCCCCGCGGCGTCCTACGAGCAGTACTTC,CASSPAASYEQYF
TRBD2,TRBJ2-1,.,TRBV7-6,TGTGCCAGCAGCCCCGGCGGGGGGGCCTTCAATGAGCAGTTCTTC,CASSPGGGAFNEQFF
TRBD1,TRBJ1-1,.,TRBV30,TGTGCCTGGAGTAACCCGGGGACAGGGACCAACACTGAAGCTTTCTTT,CAWSNPGTGTNTEAFF
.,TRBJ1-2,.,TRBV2,TGTGCCAGCAGTGTACCCAGGGGTCACTATGGCTACACCTTC,CASSVPRGHYGYTF
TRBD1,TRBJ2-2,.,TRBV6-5,TGTGCCAGCACTTGGGACAGGGCAATCGGGGAGCTGTTTTTT,CASTWDRAIGELFF
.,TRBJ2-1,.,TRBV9,TGTGCCAGCAGCTCGCGGGGGCCAGAGCAGTTCTTC,CASSSRGPEQFF
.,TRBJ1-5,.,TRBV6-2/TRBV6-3,TGTGCCAGCAGCCTCGTCTTATTCAATCAGCCCCAGCATTTT,CASSLVLFNQPQHF
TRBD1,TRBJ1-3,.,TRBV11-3,TGTGCCAGCAGCCAGGGACAGGGAGTAACGGACACCATATATTTT,CASSQGQGVTDTIYF
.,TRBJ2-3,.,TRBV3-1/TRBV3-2,TGTGCCAGCAGCCTCACAGATACGCAGTATTTT,CASSLTDTQYF
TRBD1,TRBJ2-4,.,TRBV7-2,TGTGCCAGCAGCGTGCCAGGGGGTACCAAAAACATTCAGTACTTC,CASSVPGGTKNIQYF
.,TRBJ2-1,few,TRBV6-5,TGTGCCAGCAGTTCCCGACCGGGGGGCGTTTACAATGAGCAGTTCTTC,CASSSRPGGVYNEQFF
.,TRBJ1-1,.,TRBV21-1,TGTGCCAGCAGCAAAGGCGGGACAGGTTCCAACACTGAAGCTTTCTTT,CASSKGGTGSNTEAFF
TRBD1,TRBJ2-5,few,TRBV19,TGTGCCAGTAGGCCCGGGACAGGGGCTAAGACCCAGTACTTC,CASRPGTGAKTQYF
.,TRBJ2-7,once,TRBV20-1,TGCAGTGCCAAGAGCGGGGAGCAGTACTTC,CSAKSGEQYF
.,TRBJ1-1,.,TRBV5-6,TGTGCCAGCAGGAATGCAGGGGCTGGGAACACTGAAGCTTTCTTT,CASRNAGAGNTEAFF
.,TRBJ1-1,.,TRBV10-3,TGTGCCATCAGTGAGGGAAAAGCTTTAAGCACTGAAGCTTTCTTT,CAISEGKALSTEAFF
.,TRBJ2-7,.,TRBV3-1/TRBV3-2,TGTGCCAGCAGCCAAGATCGGGCCGGACTCTACGAGCAGTACTTC,CASSQDRAGLYEQYF
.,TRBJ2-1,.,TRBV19,TGTGCCAGTAGACCGGGACTTACCTACAATGAGCAGTTCTTC,CASRPGLTYNEQFF
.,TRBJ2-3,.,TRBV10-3,TGTGCCATCAGTGATAGGGGGGCGAGGGATACGCAGTATTTT,CAISDRGARDTQYF
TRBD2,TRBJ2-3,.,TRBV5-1,TGCGCCAGCAGTTTATGGACTAGCGGGGGGGCGAGCGATACGCAGTATTTT,CASSLWTSGGASDTQYF
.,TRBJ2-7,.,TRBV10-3,TGTGCCATCAGTGAGATTAAGGGCTACGAGCAGTACTTC,CAISEIKGYEQYF
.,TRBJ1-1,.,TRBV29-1,TGCAGCGTTGGGGAAAACTTAAACACTGAAGCTTTCTTT,CSVGENLNTEAFF
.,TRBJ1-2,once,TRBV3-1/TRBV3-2,TGTGCCAGCAGCCAAGGCTATGGCTACACCTTC,CASSQGYGYTF
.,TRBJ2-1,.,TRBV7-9,TGTGCCAGCAGCTTGTTAGGAAACAATGAGCAGTTCTTC,CASSLLGNNEQFF
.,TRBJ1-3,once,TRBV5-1,TGCGCCAGCAGCCCTGACGGGTCCCGCTCTGGAAACACCATATATTTT,CASSPDGSRSGNTIYF